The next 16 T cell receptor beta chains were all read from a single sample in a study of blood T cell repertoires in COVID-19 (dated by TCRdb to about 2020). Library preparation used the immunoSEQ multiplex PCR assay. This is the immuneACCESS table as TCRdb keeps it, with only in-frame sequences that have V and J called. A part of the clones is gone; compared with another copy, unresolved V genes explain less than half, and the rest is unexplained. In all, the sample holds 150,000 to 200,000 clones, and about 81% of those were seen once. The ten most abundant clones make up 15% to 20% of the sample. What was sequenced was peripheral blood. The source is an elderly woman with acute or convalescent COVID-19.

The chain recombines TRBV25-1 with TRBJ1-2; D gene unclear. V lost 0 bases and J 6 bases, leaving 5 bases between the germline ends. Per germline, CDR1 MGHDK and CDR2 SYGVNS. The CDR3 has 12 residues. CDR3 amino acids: CASSEYSNGYTF. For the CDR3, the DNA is TGTGCCAGCAGTGAATATAGTAATGGCTACACCTTC.

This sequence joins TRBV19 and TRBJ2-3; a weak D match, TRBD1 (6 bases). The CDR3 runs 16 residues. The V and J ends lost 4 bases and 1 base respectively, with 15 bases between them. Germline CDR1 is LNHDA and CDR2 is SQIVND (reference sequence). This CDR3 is CASSTDRAFGTDTQYF. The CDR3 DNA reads TGTGCCAGTAGTACGGACAGAGCGTTCGGCACAGATACGCAGTATTTT. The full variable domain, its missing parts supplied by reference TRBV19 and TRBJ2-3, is DGGITQSPKYLFRKEGQNVTLSCEQNLNHDAMYWYRQDPGQGLRLIYYSQIVNDFQKGDIAEGYSVSREKKESFPLTVTSAQKNPTAFYLCASSTDRAFGTDTQYFGPGTRLTVL.

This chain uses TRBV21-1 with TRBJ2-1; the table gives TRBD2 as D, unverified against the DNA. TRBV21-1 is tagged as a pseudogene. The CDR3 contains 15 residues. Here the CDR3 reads CASRKSSSTYNEQFF. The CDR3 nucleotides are TGTGCCAGCAGAAAGAGTAGTTCTACCTACAATGAGCAGTTCTTC.

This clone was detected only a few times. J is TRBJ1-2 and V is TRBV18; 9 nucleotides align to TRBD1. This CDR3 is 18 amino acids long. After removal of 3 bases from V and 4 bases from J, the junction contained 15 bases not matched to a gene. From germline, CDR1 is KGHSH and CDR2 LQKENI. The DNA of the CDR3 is TGTGCCAGCTCACCCTTACAGGGGGCGCTTATTGAGGGCTATGGCTACACCTTC. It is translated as CASSPLQGALIEGYGYTF. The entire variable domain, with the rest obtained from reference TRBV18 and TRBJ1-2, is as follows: NAGVMQNPRHLVRRRGQEARLRCSPMKGHSHVYWYRQLPEEGLKFMVYLQKENIIDESGMPKERFSAEFPKEGPSILRIQQVVRGDSAAYFCASSPLQGALIEGYGYTFGSGTRLTVV.

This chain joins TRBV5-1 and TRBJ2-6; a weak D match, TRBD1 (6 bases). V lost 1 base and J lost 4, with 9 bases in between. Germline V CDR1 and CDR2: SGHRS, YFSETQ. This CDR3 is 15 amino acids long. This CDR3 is CASSLQGTGANVLTF. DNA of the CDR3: TGCGCCAGCAGCTTGCAGGGGACCGGGGCCAACGTCCTGACTTTC.

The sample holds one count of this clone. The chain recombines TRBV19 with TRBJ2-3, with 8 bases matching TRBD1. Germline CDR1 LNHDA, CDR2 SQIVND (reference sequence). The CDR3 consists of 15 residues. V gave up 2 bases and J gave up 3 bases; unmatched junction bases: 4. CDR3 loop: CASSIRTGKTDTQYF. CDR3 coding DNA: TGTGCCAGTAGTATAAGGACAGGGAAAACAGATACGCAGTATTTT.

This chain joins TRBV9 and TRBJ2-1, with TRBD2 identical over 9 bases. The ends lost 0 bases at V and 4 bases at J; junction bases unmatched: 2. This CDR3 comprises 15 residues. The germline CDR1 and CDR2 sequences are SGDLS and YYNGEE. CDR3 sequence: CASSVEAGGYNEQFF. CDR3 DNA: TGTGCCAGCAGCGTAGAAGCGGGGGGATACAATGAGCAGTTCTTC.

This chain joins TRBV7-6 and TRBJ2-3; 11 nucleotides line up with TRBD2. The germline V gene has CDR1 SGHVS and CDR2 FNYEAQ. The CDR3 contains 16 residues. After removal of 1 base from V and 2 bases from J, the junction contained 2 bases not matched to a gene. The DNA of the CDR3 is TGTGCCAGCAGCTTAGGACTAGCGGGAAACACAGATACGCAGTATTTT. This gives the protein CASSLGLAGNTDTQYF. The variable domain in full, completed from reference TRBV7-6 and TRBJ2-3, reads GAGVSQSPRYKVTKRGQDVALRCDPISGHVSLYWYRQALGQGPEFLTYFNYEAQQDKSGLPNDRFSAERPEGSISTLTIQRTEQRDSAMYRCASSLGLAGNTDTQYFGPGTRLTVL.

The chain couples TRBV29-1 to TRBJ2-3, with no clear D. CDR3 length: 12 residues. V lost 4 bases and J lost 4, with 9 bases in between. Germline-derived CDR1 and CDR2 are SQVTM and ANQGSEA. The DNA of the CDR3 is TGCAGCGTTGCCCAACAGTCAGATACGCAGTATTTT. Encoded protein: CSVAQQSDTQYF.

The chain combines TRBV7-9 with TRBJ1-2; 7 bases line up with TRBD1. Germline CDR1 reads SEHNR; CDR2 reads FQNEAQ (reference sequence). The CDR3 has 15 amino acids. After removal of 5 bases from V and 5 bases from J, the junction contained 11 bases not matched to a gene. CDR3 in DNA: TGTGCCAGCAGCCCGGGACAGCGGGTTGTATATGGCTACACCTTC. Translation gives CASSPGQRVVYGYTF.

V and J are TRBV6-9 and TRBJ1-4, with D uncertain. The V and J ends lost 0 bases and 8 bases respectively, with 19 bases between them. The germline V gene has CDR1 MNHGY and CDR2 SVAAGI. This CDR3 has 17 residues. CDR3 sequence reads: CASSYSRRTGRGEKLFF. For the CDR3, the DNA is TGTGCCAGCAGTTATTCACGAAGGACGGGAAGAGGAGAAAAACTGTTTTTT.

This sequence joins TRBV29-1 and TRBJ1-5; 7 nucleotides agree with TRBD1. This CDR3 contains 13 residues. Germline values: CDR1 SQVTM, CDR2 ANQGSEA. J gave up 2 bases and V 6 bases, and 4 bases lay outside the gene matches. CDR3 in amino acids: CSVAGQGNQPQHF. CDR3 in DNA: TGCAGCGTAGCTGGACAGGGCAATCAGCCCCAGCATTTT.

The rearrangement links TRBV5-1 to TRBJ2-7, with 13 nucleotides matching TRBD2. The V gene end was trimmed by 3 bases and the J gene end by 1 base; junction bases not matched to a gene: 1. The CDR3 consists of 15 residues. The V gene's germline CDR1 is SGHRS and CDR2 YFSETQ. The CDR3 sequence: CASSSGLAGSYEQYF. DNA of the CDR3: TGCGCCAGCAGCTCGGGACTAGCGGGATCCTACGAGCAGTACTTC. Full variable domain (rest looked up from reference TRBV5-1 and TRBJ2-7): KAGVTQTPRYLIKTRGQQVTLSCSPISGHRSVSWYQQTPGQGLQFLFEYFSETQRNKGNFPGRFSGRQFSNSRSEMNVSTLELGDSALYLCASSSGLAGSYEQYFGPGTRLTVT.

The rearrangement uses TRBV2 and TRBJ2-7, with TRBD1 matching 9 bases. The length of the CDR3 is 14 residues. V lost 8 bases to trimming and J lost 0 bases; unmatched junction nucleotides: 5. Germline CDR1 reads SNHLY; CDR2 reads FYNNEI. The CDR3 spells CASLPQGASYEQYF. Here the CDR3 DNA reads TGTGCCAGCTTGCCACAGGGGGCCTCCTACGAGCAGTACTTC. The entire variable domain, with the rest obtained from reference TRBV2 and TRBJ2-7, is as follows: EPEVTQTPSHQVTQMGQEVILRCVPISNHLYFYWYRQILGQKVEFLVSFYNNEISEKSEIFDDQFSVERPDGSNFTLKIRSTKLEDSAMYFCASLPQGASYEQYFGPGTRLTVT.

The CDR3 coding sequence is TGTGCCAGCAGGAGACAGGGGGGGAACACTGAAGCTTTCTTT. Translating it yields CASRRQGGNTEAFF. The chain carries TRBV28 and TRBJ1-1, with 9 positions matching TRBD1. The V gene end was trimmed by 6 bases and the J gene end by 1 base; junction bases not matched to a gene: 3. Germline lookup yields CDR1 MDHEN and CDR2 SYDVKM. The CDR3 consists of 14 residues.

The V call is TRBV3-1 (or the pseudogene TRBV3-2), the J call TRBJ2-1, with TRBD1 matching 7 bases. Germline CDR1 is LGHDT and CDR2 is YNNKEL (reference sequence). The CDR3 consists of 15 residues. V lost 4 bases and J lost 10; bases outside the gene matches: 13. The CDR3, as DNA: TGTGCCAGCAGCCCCCGAAAAGTAGGGGGCGGCGAGCAGTTCTTC. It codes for CASSPRKVGGGEQFF.